The 5 T cell receptor beta chains given below trace back to one sample, sequenced in a study of blood T cell repertoires in COVID-19. Produced via immunoSEQ multiplex PCR; TCRdb's table is partial and in-frame only. The repertoire consists of 200,000 to 250,000 clones, with around 87% occurring once and the leading ten covering more than 8.5%. Sequencing was carried out using peripheral blood. These receptor sequences come from a woman aged 50 to 65 with COVID-19, enrolled during active disease.

Notes on this clone: This CDR3 is also generated by other DNA sequences in the sample. This chain links TRBV5-1 with TRBJ2-1, with 10 nucleotides matching TRBD1. V was pared by 4 bases and J by 2 bases, with 3 bases of the junction left unmatched. CDR1 and CDR2 (germline): SGHRS, YFSETQ. CDR3 length equals 15 residues. The DNA of the CDR3 is TGCGCCAGCAGCCCGGGACAGGGGCCCTACAATGAGCAGTTCTTC. This codes for CASSPGQGPYNEQFF.

This rearrangement joins TRBV7-8 to TRBJ2-5, with D perhaps TRBD2 (6 bases). Germline CDR1 and CDR2: SGHVS and FQNEAQ. V lost 5 bases and J lost 0, with 22 bases in between. The CDR3 is made up of 18 amino acids. CDR3 sequence reads: CASSPNRRAGSYQETQYF. Written as DNA, the CDR3 is TGTGCCAGCAGCCCAAACCGCCGCGCGGGGTCGTACCAAGAGACCCAGTACTTC.

The rearrangement joins TRBV11-3 to TRBJ1-2, with 7 bases lining up with TRBD1. CDR1 and CDR2 (germline): SGHNT, YENEEA. V was pared by 5 bases and J by 3 bases, with 6 bases of the junction left unmatched. The length of the CDR3 is 14 residues. CDR3 region: CASSPTGVDYGYTF. For the CDR3, the DNA is TGTGCCAGCAGCCCCACAGGGGTGGACTATGGCTACACCTTC.

This chain links TRBV18 with TRBJ2-5; 7 positions match TRBD2. This CDR3 is built from 15 residues. Per germline, CDR1 KGHSH and CDR2 LQKENI. The V and J ends lost 1 base and 4 bases, in that order; junction bases with no gene match: 6. For the CDR3, the DNA is TGTGCCAGCTCACCACTGAGCGGGGCCGCAGAGACCCAGTACTTC. It codes for CASSPLSGAAETQYF.

The chain combines TRBV19 with TRBJ2-1; the D gene is possibly TRBD2 (6 bases). Germline V gene sequence: CDR1 LNHDA, CDR2 SQIVND (reference sequence). V shed 5 bases and J shed 4 bases, with 9 bases lying between them. The CDR3 length is 13 residues. The CDR3 sequence is CASSAGLYNEQFF. The CDR3 region has the DNA TGTGCCAGTAGTGCCGGACTATACAATGAGCAGTTCTTC.